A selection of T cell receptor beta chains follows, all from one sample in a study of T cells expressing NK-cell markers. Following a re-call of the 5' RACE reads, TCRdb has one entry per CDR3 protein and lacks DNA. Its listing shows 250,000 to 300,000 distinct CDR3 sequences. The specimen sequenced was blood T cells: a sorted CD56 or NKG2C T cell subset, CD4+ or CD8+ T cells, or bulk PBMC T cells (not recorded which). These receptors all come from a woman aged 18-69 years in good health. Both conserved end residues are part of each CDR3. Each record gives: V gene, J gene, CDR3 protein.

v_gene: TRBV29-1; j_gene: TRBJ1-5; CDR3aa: CSVPINQPQHF
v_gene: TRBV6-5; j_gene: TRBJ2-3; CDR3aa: CASSYSYSATSTDTQYF
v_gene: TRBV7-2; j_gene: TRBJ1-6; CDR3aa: CASSRDSSSPLHF
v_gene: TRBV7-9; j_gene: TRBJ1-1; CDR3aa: CASSLDGGTEAFF
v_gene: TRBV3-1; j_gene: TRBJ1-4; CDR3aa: CASSQQTGGEKLFF
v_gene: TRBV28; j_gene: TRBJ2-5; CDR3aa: CASSPQGAGLETQYF
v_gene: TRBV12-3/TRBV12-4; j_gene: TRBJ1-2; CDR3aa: CASSRTGERGYTF
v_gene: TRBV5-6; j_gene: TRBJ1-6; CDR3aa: CASSSGTGLSGSPLHF
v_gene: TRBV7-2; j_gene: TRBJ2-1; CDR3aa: CASSLGGTLPNEQFF
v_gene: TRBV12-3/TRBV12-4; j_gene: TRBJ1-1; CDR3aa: CASSQWVTEAFF
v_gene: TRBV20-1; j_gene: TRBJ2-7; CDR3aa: CSAMDGADEQYF
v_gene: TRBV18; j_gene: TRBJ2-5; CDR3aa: CASSPGFGRYQETQYF
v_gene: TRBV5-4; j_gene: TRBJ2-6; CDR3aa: CASQNGLGANVLTF
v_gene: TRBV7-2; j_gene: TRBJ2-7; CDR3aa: CASSPGIRYEQYF
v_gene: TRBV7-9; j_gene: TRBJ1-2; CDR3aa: CASRGTGKGYGYTF